The next 9 T cell receptor beta chains were all read from a single sample in a study of blood T cell repertoires in COVID-19. The protocol was immunoSEQ multiplex PCR, while the TCRdb copy is restricted to in-frame clones and leaves out a portion. This table has tens of thousands of clones, almost 90% appearing once. Sequenced material: peripheral blood. The origin of the receptors is a human donor with active COVID-19. The donor label of this sample is uncertain.

The chain couples TRBV5-1 to TRBJ2-1, with 9 bases lining up with TRBD2. Germline lookup yields CDR1 SGHRS and CDR2 YFSETQ. The CDR3 length is 16 residues. V lost 5 bases to trimming and J lost 3 bases; unmatched junction nucleotides: 9. This CDR3 is CASSSSGGLYYNEQFF. CDR3 coding DNA: TGCGCCAGCAGTTCGAGCGGGGGGCTATACTACAATGAGCAGTTCTTC.

The CDR3, as DNA: TGTGCCAGCAGTCCCCTGCCGGGACAGGCCCTCGAGCAGTACTTC. Protein sequence: CASSPLPGQALEQYF. The chain has TRBV27 and TRBJ2-7; 8 bases are shared with TRBD1. CDR1 is MNHEY and CDR2 is SMNVEV in the germline V gene (reference sequence). The length of the CDR3 is 15 residues. V lost 5 bases to trimming and J lost 6 bases; unmatched junction nucleotides: 12.

CDR3 in amino acids: CASSQGVTSGGIEQFF. CDR3 bases: TGCGCCAGCAGCCAGGGCGTGACTAGCGGGGGGATTGAGCAGTTCTTC. The chain links TRBV4-1 to TRBJ2-1, with TRBD2 identical over 13 bases. Germline CDR1 is MGHRA and CDR2 is YSYEKL. CDR3 length: 16 residues. After removal of 3 bases from V and 9 bases from J, the junction contained 8 bases not matched to a gene.

The chain combines TRBV5-1 with TRBJ2-7, with D possibly being TRBD1 (5 bases). Germline lookup yields CDR1 SGHRS and CDR2 YFSETQ. This CDR3 is 13 amino acids long. V lost 2 bases to trimming and J lost 6 bases, with 12 bases between them. The DNA for the CDR3 is TGCGCCAGCAGCTTTACACAGGCCGGCGAGCAGTACTTC. Encoded protein: CASSFTQAGEQYF.

The V call is TRBV7-9, the J call TRBJ1-6; TRBD1 matches 7 bases. The germline gives CDR1 SEHNR, CDR2 FQNEAQ (reference sequence). There are 14 residues in the CDR3. The junction had 4 bases not matched to a gene; V was cut back by 4 bases and J by 7 bases. This chain's CDR3 is CASSSTGNNSPLHF. In DNA form, the CDR3 reads TGTGCCAGCAGCTCGACAGGGAACAATTCACCCCTCCACTTT.

The J gene is TRBJ2-2, the V gene TRBV2, with 8 bases lining up with TRBD2. The CDR3 totals 14 residues. V shed 11 bases and J 6 bases; nucleotides not matched to a gene: 11. Germline CDR1 and CDR2: SNHLY and FYNNEI. CDR3 DNA sequence: TGTGCCGGGAAGACGGGGGGGCCCGCCGGGGAGCTGTTTTTT. It is translated as CAGKTGGPAGELFF.

This clone was detected a few times. The chain carries TRBV7-2 and TRBJ2-1; D remains ambiguous. The CDR3 totals 13 residues. Between the trimmed V and J ends, which lost 4 bases and 9 bases, there was a span of 13 bases. Germline values: CDR1 SGHTA, CDR2 FQGNSA. CDR3 loop: CASSWQTNTEQFF. CDR3 DNA: TGTGCCAGCAGCTGGCAGACAAATACTGAGCAGTTCTTC.

This sequence joins TRBV7-8 and TRBJ1-2; 8 nucleotides align to TRBD1. J gave up 5 bases and V 5 bases, and 10 bases lay outside the gene matches. There are 15 residues in the CDR3. Germline lookup yields CDR1 SGHVS and CDR2 FQNEAQ. The CDR3 protein is CASSPSDRVGYGYTF. CDR3 DNA sequence: TGTGCCAGCAGCCCCTCGGACAGGGTGGGTTATGGCTACACCTTC.

In DNA form, the CDR3 reads TGTGCCAGCAGCCAAGTAGCGGTGGTGAACACTGAAGCTTTCTTT. As protein: CASSQVAVVNTEAFF. V and J are TRBV14 and TRBJ1-1, with D hard to call. This CDR3 has 15 amino acids. V lost 1 base and J lost 0, with 9 bases in between. In germline, CDR1 is SGHDN, CDR2 FVKESK.